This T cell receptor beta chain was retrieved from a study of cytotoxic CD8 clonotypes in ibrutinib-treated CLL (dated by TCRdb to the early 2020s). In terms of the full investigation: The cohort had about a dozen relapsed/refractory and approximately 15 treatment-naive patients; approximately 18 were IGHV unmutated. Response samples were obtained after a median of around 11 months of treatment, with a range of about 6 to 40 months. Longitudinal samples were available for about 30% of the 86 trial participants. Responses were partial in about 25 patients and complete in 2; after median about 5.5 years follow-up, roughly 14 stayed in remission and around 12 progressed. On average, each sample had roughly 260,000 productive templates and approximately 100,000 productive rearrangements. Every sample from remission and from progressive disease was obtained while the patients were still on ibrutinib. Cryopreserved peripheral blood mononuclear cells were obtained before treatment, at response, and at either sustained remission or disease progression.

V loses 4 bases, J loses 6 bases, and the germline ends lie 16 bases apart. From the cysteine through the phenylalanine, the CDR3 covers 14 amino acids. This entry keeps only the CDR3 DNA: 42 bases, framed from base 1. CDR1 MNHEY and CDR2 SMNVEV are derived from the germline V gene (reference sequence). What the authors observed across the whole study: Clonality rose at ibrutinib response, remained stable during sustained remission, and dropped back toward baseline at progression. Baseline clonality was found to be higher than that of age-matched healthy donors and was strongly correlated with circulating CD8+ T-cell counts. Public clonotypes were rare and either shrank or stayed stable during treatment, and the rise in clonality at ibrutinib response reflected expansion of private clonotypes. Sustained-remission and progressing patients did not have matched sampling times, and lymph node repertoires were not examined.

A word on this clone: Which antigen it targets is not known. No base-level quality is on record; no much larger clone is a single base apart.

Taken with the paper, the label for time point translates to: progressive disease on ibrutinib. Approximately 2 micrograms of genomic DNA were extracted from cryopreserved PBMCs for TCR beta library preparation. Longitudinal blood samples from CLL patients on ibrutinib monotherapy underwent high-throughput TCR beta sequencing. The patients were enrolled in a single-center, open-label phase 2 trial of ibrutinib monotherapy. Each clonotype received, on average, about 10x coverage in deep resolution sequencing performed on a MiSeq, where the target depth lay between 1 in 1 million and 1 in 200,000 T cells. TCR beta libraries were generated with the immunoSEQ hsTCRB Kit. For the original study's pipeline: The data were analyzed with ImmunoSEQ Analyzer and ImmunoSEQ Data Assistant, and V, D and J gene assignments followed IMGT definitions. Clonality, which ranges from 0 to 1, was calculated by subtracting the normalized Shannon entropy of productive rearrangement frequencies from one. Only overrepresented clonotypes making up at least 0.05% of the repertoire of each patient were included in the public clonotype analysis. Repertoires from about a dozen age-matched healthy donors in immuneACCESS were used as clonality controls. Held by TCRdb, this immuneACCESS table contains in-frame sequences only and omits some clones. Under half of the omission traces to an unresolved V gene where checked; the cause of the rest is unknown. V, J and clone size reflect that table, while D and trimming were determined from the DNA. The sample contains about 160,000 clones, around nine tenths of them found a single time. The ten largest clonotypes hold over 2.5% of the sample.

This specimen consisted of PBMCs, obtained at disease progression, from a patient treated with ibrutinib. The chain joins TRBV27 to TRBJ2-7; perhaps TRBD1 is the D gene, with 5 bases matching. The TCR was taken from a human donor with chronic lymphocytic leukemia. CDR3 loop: CASSYGAGFSEQYF. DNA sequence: TGTGCCAGCAGTTATGGGGCAGGGTTTAGCGAGCAGTACTTC.